The 7 T cell receptor beta chains below all came from one sample that was sequenced in a study of blood T cell repertoires in COVID-19. This table comes from immunoSEQ multiplex PCR, and its TCRdb copy is limited to in-frame clones, with some not included. The sample records 120,000 to 150,000 clones, approximately 80% being singletons. The sequencing sample was made of PBMCs or T cells enriched from blood (not recorded which). The receptor set was obtained from a woman between 18 and 29 years old who had been exposed to COVID-19.

The J gene is TRBJ2-2, the V gene TRBV19, with D perhaps TRBD1 (5 bases). Germline V gene sequence: CDR1 LNHDA, CDR2 SQIVND (reference sequence). The V end lost 5 bases, the J end lost 6 bases, and 10 bases lay between the germline ends. This CDR3 region has 13 residues. The CDR3 loop reads CASSSQAAGELFF. DNA for the CDR3: TGTGCCAGTAGTTCACAGGCTGCCGGGGAGCTGTTTTTT.

V gene TRBV9 combines with J gene TRBJ1-1, with D hard to call. Germline V gene sequence: CDR1 SGDLS, CDR2 YYNGEE. V lost 3 bases, J lost 6 bases, and 18 bases lay in between. CDR3 length: 15 residues. The CDR3 region is CASSARLARNSEAFF. In DNA, the CDR3 is TGTGCCAGCAGCGCTCGATTGGCCAGGAATTCTGAAGCTTTCTTT.

The CDR3 protein is CASSVSTGYNEQFF. CDR3 nucleotide sequence: TGTGCCAGTAGTGTATCGACTGGGTACAATGAGCAGTTCTTC. J is TRBJ2-1 and V is TRBV19; D gene uncertain. The ends were cut back, 5 bases at V and 4 bases at J, with 12 bases in the middle. This CDR3 spans 14 amino acids. Germline loops: CDR1 LNHDA, CDR2 SQIVND (reference sequence).

The chain employs TRBV10-3 and TRBJ2-5; 7 bases line up with TRBD2. The trim removed 6 bases at V and 4 bases at J, leaving 2 bases unmatched. Germline CDR1 is ENHRY and CDR2 is SYGVKD. The CDR3 contains 12 residues. The CDR3 nucleotides are TGTGCCATCAGGACTAGCTCAGAGACCCAGTACTTC. This encodes CAIRTSSETQYF.

This chain joins TRBV6-5 and TRBJ1-4; perhaps TRBD1 as D (5 bases). Trimming left V 4 bases short and J 0 bases short, with 12 bases between. CDR1 and CDR2 (germline): MNHEY, SVGAGI. The CDR3 contains 16 residues. CDR3 residues: CASSSDRSATNEKLFF. In DNA form, the CDR3 reads TGTGCCAGCAGTTCCGACAGATCTGCAACTAATGAAAAACTGTTTTTT.

The J gene is TRBJ2-7, the V gene TRBV7-6; 10 bases map to TRBD1. There are 15 residues in the CDR3. The V and J ends lost 5 bases and 1 base, in that order; junction bases with no gene match: 5. Germline lookup yields CDR1 SGHVS and CDR2 FNYEAQ. This CDR3 reads CASSPDRGRSYEQYF. CDR3 nucleotide sequence: TGTGCCAGCAGCCCTGACAGGGGGCGATCCTACGAGCAGTACTTC.

The rearrangement joins TRBV27 to TRBJ2-7; TRBD2 agrees at 13 bases. V lost 9 bases to trimming and J lost 3 bases; unmatched junction nucleotides: 5. The CDR3 spans 14 residues. Germline CDR1 is MNHEY and CDR2 is SMNVEV (reference sequence). CDR3 in DNA: TGTGCCAGGAGACTAGCGGGAGGTAACTACGAGCAGTACTTC. The encoded protein is CARRLAGGNYEQYF.